The sequence of this T cell receptor (beta chain) was determined in a study of CD4 T cells in relation to SARS-CoV-2 and coronaviruses. Study outcomes and limitations: Compared with monoreactive clones, crossreactive clones showed significantly weaker SARS-CoV-2 expansion. Crossreactivity was assessed only for spike protein, not other viral proteins.

Before the COVID-19 pandemic, during about 2010-2018, CD4+ T cells were taken from unexposed donors. Note on this clone: Its antigen is as yet unknown.

Trimming cost V 5 bases and J 0 bases, with 8 bases left between them. This CDR3 region has 14 residues. CDR1 and CDR2 from the germline V gene are SGHTA and FQGNSA. Profiled with immunoSEQ multiplex PCR; TCRdb holds only in-frame clones, not every one. The table includes roughly 71,000 clones, approximately 87% detected once. Sequencing used memory CD4+ T cells from PBMCs. The receptor was isolated from a human donor in good health. V and J are TRBV7-2 and TRBJ1-3; D unclear. DNA for the CDR3: TGTGCCAGCAGCGTCACAGCCTCTGGAAACACCATATATTTT. This sequence encodes CASSVTASGNTIYF.